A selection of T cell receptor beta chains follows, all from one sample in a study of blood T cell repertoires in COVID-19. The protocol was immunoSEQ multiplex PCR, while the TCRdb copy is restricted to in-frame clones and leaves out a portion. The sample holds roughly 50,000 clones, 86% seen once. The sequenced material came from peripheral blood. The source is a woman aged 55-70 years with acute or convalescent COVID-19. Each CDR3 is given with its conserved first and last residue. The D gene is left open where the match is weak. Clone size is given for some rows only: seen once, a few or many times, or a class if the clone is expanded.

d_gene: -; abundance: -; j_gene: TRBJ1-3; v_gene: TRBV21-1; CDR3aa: CASSNMYRVISGNTIYF; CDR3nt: TGTGCCAGCAGCAACATGTACAGGGTAATTTCTGGAAACACCATATATTTT
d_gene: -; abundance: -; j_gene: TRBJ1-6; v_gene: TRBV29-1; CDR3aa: CSVAIQGPGSPLHF; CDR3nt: TGCAGCGTCGCCATACAGGGACCGGGGTCACCCCTCCACTTT
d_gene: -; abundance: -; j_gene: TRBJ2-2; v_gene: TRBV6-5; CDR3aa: CASGRVLSTGELFF; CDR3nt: TGTGCCAGCGGCCGGGTATTAAGCACCGGGGAGCTGTTTTTT
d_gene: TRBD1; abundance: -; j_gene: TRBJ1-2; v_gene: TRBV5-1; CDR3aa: CATRANIVGQGVYGYTF; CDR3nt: TGCGCCACCAGAGCCAATATCGTAGGACAGGGGGTTTATGGCTACACCTTC
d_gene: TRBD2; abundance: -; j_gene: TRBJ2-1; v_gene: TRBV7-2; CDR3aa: CASSSRSAREGYEQFF; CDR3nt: TGTGCCAGCAGCTCCCGGAGTGCGCGGGAGGGCTATGAGCAGTTCTTC
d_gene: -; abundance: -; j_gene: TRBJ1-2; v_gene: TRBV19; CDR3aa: CASTWGRNYGYTF; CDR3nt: TGTGCCAGCACATGGGGGCGCAACTATGGCTACACCTTC
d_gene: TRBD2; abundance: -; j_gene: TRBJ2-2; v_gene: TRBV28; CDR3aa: CASSKLAGLGTGELFF; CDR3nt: TGTGCCAGCTCTAAACTAGCGGGCCTAGGGACCGGGGAGCTGTTTTTT
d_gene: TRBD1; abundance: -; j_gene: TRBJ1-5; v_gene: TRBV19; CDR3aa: CASSIMQGGSTAQHF; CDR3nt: TGTGCCAGTAGTATTATGCAGGGGGGATCGACGGCCCAGCATTTT
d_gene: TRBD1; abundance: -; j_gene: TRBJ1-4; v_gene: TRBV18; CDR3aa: CASSPQGGNEKLFF; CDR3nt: TGTGCCAGCTCACCGCAGGGGGGAAATGAAAAACTGTTTTTT
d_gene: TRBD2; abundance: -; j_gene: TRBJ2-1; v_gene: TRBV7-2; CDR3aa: CASSHIAGEVWNEQFF; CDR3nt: TGTGCCAGCAGCCACATAGCGGGAGAAGTATGGAATGAGCAGTTCTTC
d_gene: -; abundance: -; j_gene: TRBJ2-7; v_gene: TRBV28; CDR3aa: CASSSTLGDISYEQYF; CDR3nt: TGTGCCAGCAGTTCGACCCTGGGGGACATATCCTACGAGCAGTACTTC
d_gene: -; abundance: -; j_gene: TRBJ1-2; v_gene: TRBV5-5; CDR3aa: CASSAPRGLGNYGYTF; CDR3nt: TGTGCCAGCAGCGCCCCGAGGGGACTGGGTAACTATGGCTACACCTTC
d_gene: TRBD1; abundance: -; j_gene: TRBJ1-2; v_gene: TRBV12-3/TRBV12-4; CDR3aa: CASRNRGRGYTF; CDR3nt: TGTGCCAGCCGCAACAGGGGGCGAGGCTACACCTTC
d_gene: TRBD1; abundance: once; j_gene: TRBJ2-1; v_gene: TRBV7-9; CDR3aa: CASSTPPGQGPSSYNEQFF; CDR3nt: TGTGCCAGCTCAACCCCCCCGGGACAGGGTCCCTCCTCCTACAATGAGCAGTTCTTC
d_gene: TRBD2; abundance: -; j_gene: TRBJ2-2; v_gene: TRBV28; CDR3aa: CASSPPLGGALTGELFF; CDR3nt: TGTGCCAGCAGCCCCCCCCTCGGGGGGGCGTTGACCGGGGAGCTGTTTTTT
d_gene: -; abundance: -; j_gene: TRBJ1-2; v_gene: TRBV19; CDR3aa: CASSAVRRGLPDRDGYTF; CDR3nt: TGTGCCAGTAGTGCAGTACGACGTGGATTACCTGACCGGGATGGCTACACCTTC
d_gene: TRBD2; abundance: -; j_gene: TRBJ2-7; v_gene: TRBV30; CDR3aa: CAWSSGGSSYEQYF; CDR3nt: TGTGCCTGGAGTTCGGGCGGGAGCTCCTACGAGCAGTACTTC
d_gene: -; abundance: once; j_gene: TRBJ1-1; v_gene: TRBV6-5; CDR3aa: CASRRQKNTEAFF; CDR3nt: TGTGCCAGCAGGCGACAGAAGAACACTGAAGCTTTCTTT
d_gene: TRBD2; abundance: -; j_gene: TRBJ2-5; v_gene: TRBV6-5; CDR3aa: CASSYVGLAAETQYF; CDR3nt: TGTGCCAGCAGTTACGTGGGGCTAGCGGCCGAGACCCAGTACTTC
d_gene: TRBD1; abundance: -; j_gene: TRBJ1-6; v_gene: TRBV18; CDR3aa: CASSRGTGEVSPLHF; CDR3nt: TGTGCCAGCTCACGCGGGACAGGGGAAGTTTCACCCCTCCACTTT
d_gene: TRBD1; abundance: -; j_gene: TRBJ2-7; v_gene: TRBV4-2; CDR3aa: CASSQEGQDLYEQYF; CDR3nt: TGTGCCAGCAGCCAAGAGGGACAGGATCTCTACGAGCAGTACTTC
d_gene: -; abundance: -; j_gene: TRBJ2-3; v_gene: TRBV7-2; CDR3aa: CASSLKGGGLTDTQYF; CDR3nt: TGTGCCAGCAGCTTAAAGGGGGGGGGCCTAACAGATACGCAGTATTTT
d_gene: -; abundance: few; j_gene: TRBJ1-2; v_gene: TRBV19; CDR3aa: CASSIWGQYGYTF; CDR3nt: TGTGCCAGTAGTATCTGGGGACAATATGGCTACACCTTC
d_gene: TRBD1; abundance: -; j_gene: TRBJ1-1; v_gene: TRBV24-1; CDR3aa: CATRTGGSAEAFF; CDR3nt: TGTGCCACCAGAACAGGGGGCAGCGCTGAAGCTTTCTTT
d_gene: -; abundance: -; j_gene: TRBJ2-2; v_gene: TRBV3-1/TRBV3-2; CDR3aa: CASSPLPLSPGELFF; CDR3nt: TGTGCCAGCAGCCCACTCCCACTTTCCCCCGGGGAGCTGTTTTTT
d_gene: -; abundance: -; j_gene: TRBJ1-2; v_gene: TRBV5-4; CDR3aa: CASSALGSPGEGYTF; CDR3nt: TGTGCCAGCAGCGCGTTGGGCAGTCCGGGGGAAGGCTACACCTTC
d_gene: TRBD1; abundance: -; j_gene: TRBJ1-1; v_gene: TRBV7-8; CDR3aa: CASSDPTGKWTEAFF; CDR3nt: TGTGCCAGCAGCGACCCGACAGGGAAATGGACTGAAGCTTTCTTT
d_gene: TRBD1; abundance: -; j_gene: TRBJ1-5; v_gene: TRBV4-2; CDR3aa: CASSQGVQGGNQPQHF; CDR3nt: TGTGCCAGCAGCCAAGGTGTTCAGGGGGGAAATCAGCCCCAGCATTTT
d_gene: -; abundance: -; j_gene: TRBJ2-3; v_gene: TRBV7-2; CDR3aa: CASSTYTDTQYF; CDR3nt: TGTGCCAGCAGTACATACACAGATACGCAGTATTTT
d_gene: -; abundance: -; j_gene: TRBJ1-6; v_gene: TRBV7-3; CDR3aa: CASSLAGPNSPLHF; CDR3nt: TGTGCCAGCAGCTTAGCAGGTCCTAATTCACCCCTCCACTTT
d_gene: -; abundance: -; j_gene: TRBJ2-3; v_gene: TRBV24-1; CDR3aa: CATSDRSRALTDTQYF; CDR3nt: TGTGCCACCAGTGATCGGTCCAGGGCCCTCACAGATACGCAGTATTTT
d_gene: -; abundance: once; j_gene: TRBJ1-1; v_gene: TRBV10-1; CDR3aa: CASSDPVSTEAFF; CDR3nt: TGCGCCAGCAGTGATCCGGTATCCACTGAAGCTTTCTTT
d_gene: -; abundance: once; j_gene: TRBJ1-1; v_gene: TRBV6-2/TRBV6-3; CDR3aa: CASSYLRNTEAFF; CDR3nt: TGTGCCAGCAGTTACTTGAGGAACACTGAAGCTTTCTTT
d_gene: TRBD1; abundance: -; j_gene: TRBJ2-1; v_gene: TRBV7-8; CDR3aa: CASSPGQARDEQFF; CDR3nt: TGTGCCAGCAGCCCCGGACAGGCGAGGGATGAGCAGTTCTTC
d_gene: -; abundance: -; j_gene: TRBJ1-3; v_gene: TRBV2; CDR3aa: CASSVDTTGNTIYF; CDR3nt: TGTGCCAGCAGTGTAGACACGACGGGAAACACCATATATTTT
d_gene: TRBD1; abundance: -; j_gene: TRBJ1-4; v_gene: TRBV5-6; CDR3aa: CASRSRGQPNEKLFF; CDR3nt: TGTGCCAGCAGATCGAGGGGACAGCCTAATGAAAAACTGTTTTTT
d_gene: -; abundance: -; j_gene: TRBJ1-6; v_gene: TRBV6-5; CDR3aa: CASLLPGGLNSPLHF; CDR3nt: TGTGCCAGTCTTTTACCGGGGGGTCTTAATTCACCCCTCCACTTT
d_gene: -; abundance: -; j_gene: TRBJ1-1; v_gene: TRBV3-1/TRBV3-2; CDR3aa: CASSRNQGLEAFF; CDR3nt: TGTGCCAGCAGCCGAAATCAGGGGCTTGAAGCTTTCTTT
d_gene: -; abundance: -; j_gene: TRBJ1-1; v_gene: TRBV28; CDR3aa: CASENTRDTNTEAFF; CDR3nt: TGTGCCAGCGAAAATACCAGGGACACGAACACTGAAGCTTTCTTT
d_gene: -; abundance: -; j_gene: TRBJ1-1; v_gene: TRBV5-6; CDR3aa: CASSLRGARNTEAFF; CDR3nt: TGTGCCAGCAGCTTACGGGGGGCGCGGAACACTGAAGCTTTCTTT
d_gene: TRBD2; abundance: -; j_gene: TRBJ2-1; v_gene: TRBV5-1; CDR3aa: CASTPSPGRVYNEQFF; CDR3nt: TGCGCCAGCACCCCATCGCCCGGGAGGGTCTACAATGAGCAGTTCTTC
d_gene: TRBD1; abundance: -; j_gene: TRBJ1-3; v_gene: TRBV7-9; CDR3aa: CASSPLPPGGSNTIYF; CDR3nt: TGTGCCAGCAGCCCCCTACCGCCAGGGGGCTCAAACACCATATATTTT
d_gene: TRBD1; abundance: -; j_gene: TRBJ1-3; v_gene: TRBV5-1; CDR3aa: CASSLTGDHDGNTIYF; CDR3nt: TGCGCCAGCAGCTTGACAGGGGATCATGATGGAAACACCATATATTTT
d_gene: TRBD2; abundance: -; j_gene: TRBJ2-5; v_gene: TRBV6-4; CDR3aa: CASSAVAGGLSCQETQYF; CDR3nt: TGTGCCAGCAGTGCGGTGGCGGGGGGACTTTCATGCCAAGAGACCCAGTACTTC
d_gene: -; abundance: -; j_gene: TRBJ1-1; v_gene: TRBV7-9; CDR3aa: CASRPGGSSNTEAFF; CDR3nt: TGTGCCAGCAGACCGGGGGGCTCTTCGAACACTGAAGCTTTCTTT